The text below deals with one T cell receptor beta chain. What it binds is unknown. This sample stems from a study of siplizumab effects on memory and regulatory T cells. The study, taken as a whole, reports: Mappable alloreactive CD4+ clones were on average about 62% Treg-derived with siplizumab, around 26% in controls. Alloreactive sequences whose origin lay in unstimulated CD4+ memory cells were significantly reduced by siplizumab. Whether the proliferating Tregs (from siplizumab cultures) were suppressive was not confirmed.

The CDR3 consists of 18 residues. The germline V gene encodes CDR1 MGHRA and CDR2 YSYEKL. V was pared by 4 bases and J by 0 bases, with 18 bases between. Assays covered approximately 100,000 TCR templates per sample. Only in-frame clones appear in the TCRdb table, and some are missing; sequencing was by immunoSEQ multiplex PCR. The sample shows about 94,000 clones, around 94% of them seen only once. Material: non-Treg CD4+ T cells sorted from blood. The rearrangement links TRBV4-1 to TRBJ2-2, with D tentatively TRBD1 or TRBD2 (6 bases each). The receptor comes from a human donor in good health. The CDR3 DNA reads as TGCGCCAGCAGCCCTCGGGGGCGGGCGACCCCGAACACCGGGGAGCTGTTTTTT. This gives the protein CASSPRGRATPNTGELFF.